One sample yielded the 5 T cell receptor beta chains listed below, sequenced in a study of regulatory T cells in long-lasting Graves disease. Building the TCR beta libraries relied on iRepertoire HTBI primers, and CDR3 regions underwent Arm-PCR. One entry per CDR3 protein results from TCRdb running MiXCR on the multiplex PCR reads. Of roughly 400,000 distinct CDR3 sequences listed, 20% to 25% are singletons. Time point specified: persistent/refractory GD, antithyroid drugs over 5 years with positive TRAb. RNA extracted from PBMCs served as the sequencing template. Sequenced material: peripheral blood mononuclear cells (PBMCs), taken when the disease was refractory, from a patient treated with antithyroid drugs. These TCRs come from a female donor with Graves disease.

This clonotype was counted between two and nine times. The rearrangement joins TRBV7-3 to TRBJ1-1; unclear D gene. Trimming removed 8 bases at V and 0 bases at J, with 13 bases between. Germline V gene lookup returns CDR1 SGHTA and CDR2 FQGTGA. There are 14 residues in the CDR3. CDR3 sequence: CASYKVRVNTEAFF. As DNA, the CDR3 is TGTGCCAGCTACAAGGTGAGGGTGAACACTGAAGCTTTCTTT.

This clonotype was observed a handful of times. V is TRBV7-9 and J is TRBJ2-1, with TRBD2 identical over 7 bases. Per germline, CDR1 SEHNR and CDR2 FQNEAQ (reference sequence). The CDR3 is 12 residues long. J gave up 15 bases and V 2 bases, and 7 bases lay outside the gene matches. The CDR3: CASSLQAGDWFF. CDR3 nucleotides: TGTGCCAGCAGCTTACAGGCGGGGGATTGGTTCTTC.

This chain connects TRBV7-9 to TRBJ2-5; no reliable D call. The CDR3 covers 16 residues. In germline, CDR1 is SEHNR, CDR2 FQNEAQ (reference sequence). The germline V and J ends were trimmed by 5 bases and 2 bases, with 18 bases remaining between them. The CDR3 spells CASSPQLGPPQETQYF. For the CDR3, the DNA is TGTGCCAGCAGCCCCCAGCTAGGTCCCCCTCAAGAGACCCAGTACTTC. Together with reference TRBV7-9 and TRBJ2-5, the CDR3 gives the full variable domain: DTGVSQNPRHKITKRGQNVTFRCDPISEHNRLYWYRQTLGQGPEFLTYFQNEAQLEKSRLLSDRFSAERPKGSFSTLEIQRTEQGDSAMYLCASSPQLGPPQETQYFGPGTRLLVL.

In this sample, this clonotype turned up many times. This chain uses TRBV12-3 or TRBV12-4 with TRBJ1-5; 8 bases match TRBD1. This CDR3 has 17 residues. J gave up 4 bases and V 2 bases, and 10 bases lay outside the gene matches. The CDR3 sequence: CASSLQGALSANQPQHF. The CDR3 DNA reads TGTGCCAGCAGTTTACAGGGGGCCCTATCTGCTAATCAGCCCCAGCATTTT.

This sequence joins TRBV30 and TRBJ2-7, with TRBD2 identical over 8 bases. CDR1 and CDR2 from the germline V gene are GTSNPN and SVGIG (reference sequence). The J segment lost 2 bases and the V segment lost 2 bases, leaving 8 bases of the junction unmatched. This CDR3 comprises 15 residues. DNA of the CDR3: TGTGCCTGGAGTCTAGCGGGCACAGGAACCTACGAGCAGTACTTC. It yields the protein CAWSLAGTGTYEQYF.